The 32 T cell receptor beta chains given below trace back to one sample, sequenced in a study of T cells in Graves' hyperthyroidism and ophthalmopathy. Amplified TCR beta CDR3 regions came from RNA transcripts. First-round RT-PCR targeting the TCR CDR3 was performed with the HTBI primer set. TCRdb re-analysed the multiplex PCR reads in MiXCR, keeping a single row per CDR3 protein. This table has around 690,000 distinct CDR3 sequences, around 16% appearing once. Sequencing used blood. These receptor sequences come from a man aged 50-59 years with Graves' hyperthyroidism.

At least ten counts were recorded for this clonotype. This sequence joins TRBV20-1 and TRBJ2-7, with TRBD1 matching 9 bases. With 5 bases clipped from V and 2 bases from J, the junction kept 7 bases outside the gene matches. Germline V lookup: CDR1 DFQATT, CDR2 SNEGSKA (reference sequence). The CDR3 length is 14 residues. CDR3 protein: CSAGGTGYPYEQYF. The DNA of the CDR3 is TGCAGTGCTGGGGGGACAGGGTATCCCTACGAGCAGTACTTC.

This clonotype has at least ten counts. The chain couples TRBV2 to TRBJ1-2; 9 bases map to TRBD1. Germline V gene data show CDR1 as SNHLY and CDR2 as FYNNEI. With V trimmed by 2 bases and J by 2 bases, 6 bases remained unmatched. The CDR3 loop spans 16 amino acids. The CDR3 loop reads CASSEYRGTGNYGYTF. DNA of the CDR3: TGTGCCAGCAGTGAATATAGAGGGACAGGGAACTATGGCTACACCTTC.

The table lists this clonotype with many counts. In DNA form, the CDR3 reads TGTGCCAGCAGTCCTGGGACAGGGAACGAGCAGTACTTC. It encodes CASSPGTGNEQYF. The rearrangement uses TRBV27 and TRBJ2-7, with 9 bases fitting TRBD1. The trim removed 5 bases at V and 5 bases at J, leaving 4 bases unmatched. Germline CDR1 and CDR2: MNHEY and SMNVEV (reference sequence). The CDR3 has 13 residues.

This clonotype came up many times. This chain connects TRBV12-3 or TRBV12-4 to TRBJ2-3; 12 bases match TRBD2. This CDR3 is built from 16 residues. V was clipped by 2 bases and J by 6 bases; unmatched bases: 6. CDR3 protein: CASSLLTSGSYDTQYF. CDR3 DNA sequence: TGTGCCAGCAGTTTATTGACTAGCGGGAGTTATGATACGCAGTATTTT.

This clonotype was recorded many times. J is TRBJ2-7 and V is TRBV7-2, with 9 bases identical to TRBD1. Trimming at V came to 1 base and at J to 4 bases, leaving 11 bases not matched to a gene. CDR3 length: 17 residues. Germline V gives CDR1 SGHTA, CDR2 FQGNSA. In nucleotides, the CDR3 is TGTGCCAGCAGCTTAGAATTTTGGGACAGGGTGGGTTACGAGCAGTACTTC. Protein sequence: CASSLEFWDRVGYEQYF.

The chain is built from TRBV27 and TRBJ1-1, with 7 positions matching TRBD1. The CDR3 length is 13 residues. Germline V gene sequence: CDR1 MNHEY, CDR2 SMNVEV (reference sequence). J was trimmed by 5 bases and V by 10 bases; bases with no gene match: 10. For the CDR3, the DNA is TGTGCCACCCAAGACAGGGCCTATACTGAAGCTTTCTTT. Its protein is CATQDRAYTEAFF.

This chain joins TRBV11-2 and TRBJ1-2, with unresolved D. Trimming stripped 5 bases from V and 5 bases from J, with 12 bases between. Germline values: CDR1 SGHAT, CDR2 FQNNGV. This CDR3 has 13 residues. The CDR3 nucleotides are TGTGCCAGCAGCCCGGGAGTAGAGTATGGCTACACCTTC. Its translation: CASSPGVEYGYTF.

This clonotype was detected many times. V gene TRBV6-1 combines with J gene TRBJ1-2; 7 bases are a match to TRBD1. CDR1 is MNHNS and CDR2 is SASEGT in the germline V gene. The trim removed 0 bases at V and 3 bases at J, leaving 10 bases unmatched. There are 17 residues in the CDR3. CDR3 region: CASSEAYLGGGYYGYTF. In nucleotides, the CDR3 is TGTGCCAGCAGTGAAGCCTACCTCGGAGGGGGCTACTATGGCTACACCTTC.

This clonotype came up a few times. The CDR3 loop is CSAMELSGANVLTF. The DNA of the CDR3 is TGCAGTGCTATGGAGCTTTCTGGGGCCAACGTCCTGACTTTC. The chain carries TRBV20-1 and TRBJ2-6, with D uncertain. This CDR3 comprises 14 residues. V lost 4 bases, J lost 1 base, and 8 bases lay in between. Germline values: CDR1 DFQATT, CDR2 SNEGSKA (reference sequence).

This clonotype was observed many times. The chain carries TRBV2 and TRBJ1-2, with D possibly matching TRBD1 (6 bases). Between the trimmed V and J ends, which lost 6 bases and 5 bases, there was a span of 19 bases. From germline, CDR1 is SNHLY and CDR2 FYNNEI. The CDR3 loop spans 15 amino acids. CDR3 residues: CASSQRPLQGYGYTF. For the CDR3, the DNA is TGTGCCAGCAGCCAAAGGCCCCTCCAGGGGTATGGCTACACCTTC.

V and J are TRBV9 and TRBJ2-1; D is unclear. Germline lookup yields CDR1 SGDLS and CDR2 YYNGEE. The V end lost 2 bases, the J end lost 10 bases, and 19 bases lay between the germline ends. The CDR3 runs 15 residues. CDR3 coding DNA: TGTGCCAGCAGCGTGCTTACCATGGGAACGGGCGAGCAGTTCTTC. It yields the protein CASSVLTMGTGEQFF.

This clonotype came up a few times. This chain joins TRBV3-1 and TRBJ2-7; D unclear. The CDR3 has 14 amino acids. The V end was cut by 5 bases, the J end by 3 bases, with 14 bases between. Per the germline V gene, CDR1 is LGHDT and CDR2 is YNNKEL (reference sequence). Here the CDR3 DNA reads TGTGCCAGCAGCAAGACCTGGACCATCTACGAGCAGTACTTC. Translated, it gives CASSKTWTIYEQYF.

The V and J genes are TRBV6-1 and TRBJ2-6; D gene ambiguous. Germline V CDR1 and CDR2: MNHNS, SASEGT. The V end lost 5 bases, the J end lost 0 bases, and 11 bases lay between the germline ends. CDR3 length: 16 amino acids. The CDR3 protein is CASSIYRVSGANVLTF. The CDR3 DNA sequence: TGTGCCAGCAGTATATACCGGGTCTCTGGGGCCAACGTCCTGACTTTC.

At least ten counts were recorded for this clonotype. This rearrangement joins TRBV5-4 to TRBJ2-7; 12 bases agree with TRBD2. CDR1 and CDR2 from the germline V gene are SGHNT and YYREEE (reference sequence). There are 15 residues in the CDR3. Losses at the gene ends were 3 bases for V and 4 bases for J; bases not matched to a gene: 5. DNA for the CDR3: TGTGCCAGCAGCTCCCCGACTAGCGGGAGTTACGAGCAGTACTTC. As protein: CASSSPTSGSYEQYF.

The gene calls are TRBV11-1 and TRBJ2-4; D is unclear. The germline gives CDR1 SGHAT, CDR2 FQDESV (reference sequence). Between the trimmed V and J ends, which lost 5 bases and 6 bases, there was a span of 11 bases. The CDR3 totals 13 residues. CDR3 amino acids: CASSPAPGNIQYF. The CDR3 nucleotides are TGTGCCAGCAGCCCGGCACCCGGAAACATTCAGTACTTC.

The V gene is TRBV29-1, the J gene TRBJ2-7, with unresolved D. Trimming removed 5 bases from V and 0 bases from J, with 8 bases in between. The CDR3 sequence is 12 residues long. Germline assignment: CDR1 SQVTM and CDR2 ANQGSEA. CDR3 region: CSVRGTSYEQYF. Written as DNA, the CDR3 is TGCAGCGTTCGCGGCACCTCCTACGAGCAGTACTTC.

The chain has TRBV6-2 or TRBV6-3 and TRBJ1-2; weak D call: TRBD1 (5 bases). Germline assignment: CDR1 MNHEY and CDR2 SVGEGT. Trimming stripped 4 bases from V and 8 bases from J, with 17 bases between. The CDR3 is 14 amino acids. CDR3 region: CASSSPRDPGGYTF. CDR3 DNA sequence: TGTGCCAGCAGTTCCCCCCGGGACCCTGGGGGCTACACCTTC.

The chain uses TRBV7-2 and TRBJ2-7; the D gene is possibly TRBD2 (6 bases). Per the germline V gene, CDR1 is SGHTA and CDR2 is FQGNSA. The CDR3 has 13 residues. With 5 bases removed from V and 4 bases from J, the gap between germline ends came to 12 bases. CDR3 in amino acids: CASSRDWIYEQYF. DNA of the CDR3: TGTGCCAGCAGCCGGGACTGGATATACGAGCAGTACTTC.

V and J are TRBV30 and TRBJ2-5; the D gene is possibly TRBD2 (6 bases). This CDR3 region has 14 residues. With 0 bases removed from V and 5 bases from J, the gap between germline ends came to 13 bases. Germline CDR1 is GTSNPN and CDR2 is SVGIG (reference sequence). The CDR3 here is CAWSVRGIRETQYF. The CDR3 DNA sequence: TGTGCCTGGAGTGTACGGGGGATTCGTGAGACCCAGTACTTC.

This clonotype was picked up many times. This chain uses TRBV28 with TRBJ1-5; TRBD1 agrees at 9 bases. The CDR3 consists of 16 residues. Germline lookup yields CDR1 MDHEN and CDR2 SYDVKM. V lost 2 bases and J lost 9; bases outside the gene matches: 11. In nucleotides, the CDR3 is TGTGCCAGCAGTTTAGCCGGACAGGGGTTACCGGGGCCCCAGCATTTT. This codes for CASSLAGQGLPGPQHF.

The table lists this clonotype with a few counts. The CDR3 bases are TGCAGCGTCTCGTCCCCTAAGGGCACCGGGGAGCTGTTTTTT. Protein sequence: CSVSSPKGTGELFF. V is TRBV29-1 and J is TRBJ2-2; no reliable D call. This CDR3 is 14 amino acids long. CDR1 is SQVTM, CDR2 ANQGSEA, per germline. V lost 6 bases, J lost 4 bases, and 15 bases lay in between.

The gene calls are TRBV5-1 and TRBJ2-5, with D perhaps matching TRBD1 (6 bases). The CDR3 totals 13 residues. V lost 4 bases and J lost 7, with 14 bases in between. Germline-derived CDR1 and CDR2 are SGHRS and YFSETQ. In DNA form, the CDR3 reads TGCGCCAGCAGCCCACGACAGGCTGGGACCCAGTACTTC. Translation: CASSPRQAGTQYF.

This clonotype was observed at least ten times. J is TRBJ1-2 and V is TRBV12-3 or TRBV12-4; a possible D gene is TRBD1 (5 bases). This CDR3 region has 12 residues. The V gene lost 6 bases and the J gene lost 6 bases, with 11 bases spanning the gap. DNA of the CDR3: TGTGCCAGCAGCCAGGGTAATAATGGCTACACCTTC. Protein product: CASSQGNNGYTF.

The sample holds a few counts of this clonotype. The chain recombines TRBV19 with TRBJ2-1, with TRBD2 matching 7 bases. The CDR3 is made up of 16 amino acids. The V gene's germline CDR1 is LNHDA and CDR2 SQIVND (reference sequence). V dropped 1 base and J dropped 4; count of bases not matched to a gene: 7. In DNA form, the CDR3 reads TGTGCCAGTAGTATAGTCGGCGGGAGCAGGTACAATGAGCAGTTCTTC. It yields the protein CASSIVGGSRYNEQFF. The full variable domain, with the rest looked up from reference TRBV19 and TRBJ2-1, is DGGITQSPKYLFRKEGQNVTLSCEQNLNHDAMYWYRQDPGQGLRLIYYSQIVNDFQKGDIAEGYSVSREKKESFPLTVTSAQKNPTAFYLCASSIVGGSRYNEQFFGPGTRLTVL.

This clonotype was seen ten or more times. V is TRBV12-3 or TRBV12-4 and J is TRBJ1-1, with a possible D match to TRBD1 (5 bases). The CDR3 covers 14 residues. Trimming removed 1 base from V and 4 bases from J, with 10 bases in between. The CDR3 coding sequence is TGTGCCAGCAGTTTAGGGGGCGGGAGCACTGAAGCTTTCTTT. Translation gives CASSLGGGSTEAFF.

This clonotype was seen at least ten times. The chain uses TRBV5-1 and TRBJ2-1; 8 nucleotides match TRBD2. This CDR3 has 15 residues. With 3 bases clipped from V and 5 bases from J, the junction kept 7 bases outside the gene matches. Germline-derived CDR1 and CDR2 are SGHRS and YFSETQ. CDR3 DNA sequence: TGCGCCAGCAGCTGGGGAGCGGGAGAGCACAATGAGCAGTTCTTC. This translates into CASSWGAGEHNEQFF.

Many counts were recorded for this clonotype. The CDR3 region is CASRQTGGGTDTQYF. CDR3 DNA sequence: TGTGCCAGCAGGCAGACAGGGGGCGGCACAGATACGCAGTATTTT. This chain joins TRBV28 and TRBJ2-3; 10 positions match TRBD1. CDR1 and CDR2 from the germline V gene are MDHEN and SYDVKM. V shed 6 bases, J shed 1 base, and the junction held 4 bases outside the gene matches. The CDR3 loop spans 15 amino acids.

This clonotype was observed a handful of times. V is TRBV2 and J is TRBJ1-5; a possible D gene is TRBD1 (6 bases). The CDR3 spans 14 residues. V lost 1 base to trimming and J lost 6 bases, with 10 bases between them. Germline values: CDR1 SNHLY, CDR2 FYNNEI. CDR3 residues: CASSEGTEGQPQHF. In DNA form, the CDR3 reads TGTGCCAGCAGTGAAGGGACAGAGGGTCAGCCCCAGCATTTT.

This clonotype occurred many times. DNA for the CDR3: TGTGCCAGCAGCCCTACAGGGGCGGACTATGGCTACACCTTC. Amino acid sequence: CASSPTGADYGYTF. The chain links TRBV9 to TRBJ1-2; TRBD1 agrees at 7 bases. V lost 4 bases, J lost 3 bases, and 6 bases stayed unmatched. This CDR3 comprises 14 residues. CDR1 and CDR2 from the germline V gene are SGDLS and YYNGEE.

This clonotype was observed a handful of times. This rearrangement joins TRBV4-3 to TRBJ2-3; D is unclear. The CDR3 has 14 residues. Deletions cut 0 bases from V and 0 bases from J, with 4 bases between. CDR1 and CDR2 (germline): LGHNA, YSLEER. CDR3 coding DNA: TGCGCCAGCAGCCAAGATCGCAGCACAGATACGCAGTATTTT. This sequence encodes CASSQDRSTDTQYF.

The chain uses TRBV15 and TRBJ1-5, with D perhaps matching TRBD1 (5 bases). Trimming stripped 0 bases from V and 13 bases from J, with 16 bases between. Germline values: CDR1 LNHNV, CDR2 YYDKDF (reference sequence). The CDR3 runs 14 residues. The CDR3 loop is CATSRDRWDSAQHF. CDR3 nucleotides: TGTGCCACCAGCAGAGATCGCTGGGACTCCGCGCAGCATTTT.

This clonotype has a count of ten or more. The genes are TRBV9 and TRBJ1-1, with 8 bases aligning to TRBD1. This CDR3 is built from 17 residues. Trimming cost V 0 bases and J 1 base; bases outside gene matches: 8. The germline V gene encodes CDR1 SGDLS and CDR2 YYNGEE. This CDR3 reads CASSVARDRLANTEAFF. The CDR3 DNA follows: TGTGCCAGCAGCGTAGCGCGGGACAGGCTAGCGAACACTGAAGCTTTCTTT.